The subject of this entry is one T cell receptor (beta chain). As yet, its antigen is unknown. The data derive from a study of cytomegalovirus exposure and HLA in healthy donors. Study results and limitations: There were over 150 TCR beta chains listed as cytomegalovirus-associated. In a later analysis, a missense DCLRE1C variant was linked to TCR beta V- and J-gene trimming. Reports described diagnosis of cytomegalovirus status by the classifier as highly specific and sensitive.

PCR amplification relied on 60 Vbeta primers (plus 13 Jbeta primers). Measured with immunoSEQ multiplex PCR; TCRdb has only the in-frame clones, and not every one. This table has about 160,000 clones, 75% to 90% appearing once. This receptor was obtained from a woman under 30 in good health and CMV-seronegative. The source material was PBMCs.

CDR3 amino acids: CASSPQGEDYGYTF. DNA of the CDR3: TGTGCCAGCAGCCCACAGGGGGAGGACTATGGCTACACCTTC. The chain carries TRBV28 and TRBJ1-2; 8 bases match TRBD1. This CDR3 comprises 14 residues. V lost 6 bases and J lost 3; bases outside the gene matches: 6. CDR1 is MDHEN and CDR2 is SYDVKM in the germline V gene.